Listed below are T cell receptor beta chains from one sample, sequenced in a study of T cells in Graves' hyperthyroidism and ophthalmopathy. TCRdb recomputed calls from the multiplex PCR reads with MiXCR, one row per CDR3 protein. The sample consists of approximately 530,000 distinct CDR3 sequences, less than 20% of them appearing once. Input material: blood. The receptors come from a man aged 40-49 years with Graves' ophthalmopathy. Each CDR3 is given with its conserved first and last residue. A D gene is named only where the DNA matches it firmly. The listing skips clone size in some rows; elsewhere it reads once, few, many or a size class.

CDR3 protein: CASSLERGAANQPQHF
clone size: few
V gene: TRBV7-9
D gene: NA
CDR3 length: 16

CDR3 protein: CASRRLAGDTDTQYF
clone size: few
V gene: TRBV6-2/TRBV6-3
D gene: TRBD2
CDR3 length: 15

CDR3 protein: CASSLAGPSSYEQYF
clone size: many
V gene: TRBV28
D gene: NA
CDR3 length: 15

CDR3 protein: CSAQTGRTSYYEQYF
clone size: few
V gene: TRBV20-1
D gene: TRBD1
CDR3 length: 15

CDR3 protein: CASSPSQGPTMNTEAFF
clone size: NA
V gene: TRBV27
D gene: NA
CDR3 length: 17

CDR3 protein: CSVASRGYNEQFF
clone size: NA
V gene: TRBV29-1
D gene: TRBD1
CDR3 length: 13

CDR3 protein: CASSLAGGPEYEQYF
clone size: NA
V gene: TRBV5-6
D gene: TRBD2
CDR3 length: 15

CDR3 protein: CASSRRDDVGDTQYF
clone size: NA
V gene: TRBV11-1
D gene: NA
CDR3 length: 15

CDR3 protein: CASSFTTGDDPMNTEAFF
clone size: few
V gene: TRBV7-6
D gene: TRBD1
CDR3 length: 18

CDR3 protein: CAWTNGPLTGELFF
clone size: few
V gene: TRBV30
D gene: NA
CDR3 length: 14

CDR3 protein: CASSPAIGDYYGYTF
clone size: NA
V gene: TRBV4-3
D gene: NA
CDR3 length: 15

CDR3 protein: CASSDRGQGMNTEAFF
clone size: NA
V gene: TRBV2
D gene: TRBD1
CDR3 length: 16

CDR3 protein: CASSSTGTVYGYTF
clone size: many
V gene: TRBV28
D gene: TRBD1
CDR3 length: 14

CDR3 protein: CSARPPSGSGNEQFF
clone size: many
V gene: TRBV20-1
D gene: TRBD2
CDR3 length: 15

CDR3 protein: CASSPRVVGNQPQHF
clone size: few
V gene: TRBV12-3/TRBV12-4
D gene: NA
CDR3 length: 15

CDR3 protein: CARLGHTRFGPTYEQYF
clone size: NA
V gene: TRBV9
D gene: NA
CDR3 length: 17

CDR3 protein: CASSPDVWGQASGNTIYF
clone size: few
V gene: TRBV7-8
D gene: TRBD1
CDR3 length: 18

CDR3 protein: CASRTTGYQPQHF
clone size: few
V gene: TRBV6-1
D gene: TRBD1
CDR3 length: 13

CDR3 protein: CATEQGASEQFF
clone size: NA
V gene: TRBV10-3
D gene: TRBD1
CDR3 length: 12

CDR3 protein: CASSSNLYEQYF
clone size: few
V gene: TRBV27
D gene: NA
CDR3 length: 12

CDR3 protein: CALIGGTDTYEQYF
clone size: many
V gene: TRBV2
D gene: NA
CDR3 length: 14

CDR3 protein: CASSLVGHDEKLFF
clone size: many
V gene: TRBV7-9
D gene: NA
CDR3 length: 14

CDR3 protein: CASSLHGATQYF
clone size: many
V gene: TRBV7-2
D gene: NA
CDR3 length: 12

CDR3 protein: CASSDTKYRDYPRDIQYF
clone size: NA
V gene: TRBV7-8
D gene: TRBD2
CDR3 length: 18

CDR3 protein: CVISEGLKGQASSYEQYF
clone size: few
V gene: TRBV10-3
D gene: TRBD1
CDR3 length: 18

CDR3 protein: CASSPVWEGGDPYNSPLHF
clone size: many
V gene: TRBV12-3/TRBV12-4
D gene: NA
CDR3 length: 19

CDR3 protein: CAWSVPGTGGEKLFF
clone size: many
V gene: TRBV30
D gene: TRBD1
CDR3 length: 15

CDR3 protein: CASSPGLAGVETQFF
clone size: NA
V gene: TRBV11-2
D gene: TRBD2
CDR3 length: 15

CDR3 protein: CASSPPMAGVGYEQYF
clone size: many
V gene: TRBV18
D gene: TRBD2
CDR3 length: 16

CDR3 protein: CASKGAGWGYEQYF
clone size: NA
V gene: TRBV12-3/TRBV12-4
D gene: TRBD1
CDR3 length: 14

CDR3 protein: CASTLTGTSGRGHEQFF
clone size: NA
V gene: TRBV11-2
D gene: TRBD2
CDR3 length: 17

CDR3 protein: CASITELVGPYEQYF
clone size: many
V gene: TRBV28
D gene: NA
CDR3 length: 15

CDR3 protein: CSARALGSGSTDTQYF
clone size: many
V gene: TRBV20-1
D gene: TRBD2
CDR3 length: 16

CDR3 protein: CASSRAGLAGADTQYF
clone size: NA
V gene: TRBV14
D gene: TRBD2
CDR3 length: 16

CDR3 protein: CASTRQSTSSYEQYF
clone size: many
V gene: TRBV6-1
D gene: NA
CDR3 length: 15

CDR3 protein: CASSLRQDRGNEQFF
clone size: few
V gene: TRBV28
D gene: TRBD1
CDR3 length: 15

CDR3 protein: CASSSLLAGAPYEQYF
clone size: NA
V gene: TRBV5-4
D gene: TRBD2
CDR3 length: 16

CDR3 protein: CASSLQRGSTDTQYF
clone size: NA
V gene: TRBV7-9
D gene: TRBD2
CDR3 length: 15

CDR3 protein: CASSIRVTNEQYF
clone size: few
V gene: TRBV19
D gene: NA
CDR3 length: 13

CDR3 protein: CASSLAGNEQFF
clone size: many
V gene: TRBV5-1
D gene: NA
CDR3 length: 12

CDR3 protein: CASSPRTGYFYGYTF
clone size: few
V gene: TRBV12-3/TRBV12-4
D gene: TRBD1
CDR3 length: 15

CDR3 protein: CASSGDRVPSYEQYF
clone size: NA
V gene: TRBV7-9
D gene: NA
CDR3 length: 15

CDR3 protein: CAWTTDGTYEQYF
clone size: many
V gene: TRBV30
D gene: NA
CDR3 length: 13

CDR3 protein: CASSQAGGGDTQYF
clone size: few
V gene: TRBV14
D gene: NA
CDR3 length: 14

CDR3 protein: CASSRDRGLRGNEKLFF
clone size: once
V gene: TRBV27
D gene: TRBD1
CDR3 length: 17

CDR3 protein: CASRTGTSGRNEQFF
clone size: NA
V gene: TRBV6-2/TRBV6-3
D gene: TRBD2
CDR3 length: 15

CDR3 protein: CASSMTGGQPQHF
clone size: few
V gene: TRBV5-1
D gene: TRBD1
CDR3 length: 13

CDR3 protein: CASSVSGGEEPQHF
clone size: few
V gene: TRBV9
D gene: NA
CDR3 length: 14

CDR3 protein: CASSVAERTGELFF
clone size: NA
V gene: TRBV6-1
D gene: NA
CDR3 length: 14

CDR3 protein: CASSLAEGANYGYTF
clone size: few
V gene: TRBV5-1
D gene: NA
CDR3 length: 15

CDR3 protein: CASSEPGRGEQFF
clone size: NA
V gene: TRBV6-1
D gene: TRBD2
CDR3 length: 13

CDR3 protein: CASSYLPPRTGGTNEKLFF
clone size: few
V gene: TRBV6-5
D gene: TRBD1
CDR3 length: 19

CDR3 protein: CSVFWASPDNEQFF
clone size: NA
V gene: TRBV29-1
D gene: NA
CDR3 length: 14